Below are 31 T cell receptor beta chains sequenced from a single sample in a study of control samples from healthy donors and cancer patients (dated by TCRdb to the early 2020s). The library came from the immunoSEQ multiplex PCR assay. This is the immuneACCESS table as TCRdb keeps it, with only in-frame sequences that have V and J called. A part of the clones is gone; compared with another copy, unresolved V genes explain less than half, and the rest is unexplained. The sample includes 50,000 or so clones, with around 85% observed a single time. 2.8% of the sample is taken by the ten largest. The sample taken for sequencing was PBMCs. These receptors all come from a woman between 50 and 59 years old with lung cancer.

The rearrangement uses TRBV10-1 and TRBJ2-3; D is perhaps TRBD1 or TRBD2 (5 bases each). CDR1 and CDR2 from the germline V gene are WNHNN and SYGVQD (reference sequence). There are 13 residues in the CDR3. The ends were cut back, 9 bases at V and 1 base at J, with 11 bases in the middle. In DNA, the CDR3 is TGCGCCAGGAGGGACCTCTGCACAGATACGCAGTATTTT. Its translation is CARRDLCTDTQYF.

The chain uses TRBV7-9 and TRBJ1-4; 8 bases map to TRBD1. Trimming took 5 bases from V and 6 from J; bases not matched to a gene: 11. The CDR3 is 16 residues long. Germline CDR1 is SEHNR and CDR2 is FQNEAQ (reference sequence). The CDR3 reads CASSPSLDRGDEKLFF. DNA for the CDR3: TGTGCCAGCAGCCCCTCCCTAGACAGGGGTGATGAAAAACTGTTTTTT.

The rearrangement uses TRBV11-2 and TRBJ2-1, with 7 bases matching TRBD2. V was clipped by 4 bases and J by 0 bases; unmatched bases: 3. The CDR3 consists of 15 residues. Germline V gene sequence: CDR1 SGHAT, CDR2 FQNNGV. The CDR3 coding sequence is TGTGCCAGCAGCTGGGGCGGGGGCTCCTACAATGAGCAGTTCTTC. Its protein is CASSWGGGSYNEQFF. Together with reference TRBV11-2 and TRBJ2-1, the CDR3 gives the full variable domain: EAGVAQSPRYKIIEKRQSVAFWCNPISGHATLYWYQQILGQGPKLLIQFQNNGVVDDSQLPKDRFSAERLKGVDSTLKIQPAKLEDSAVYLCASSWGGGSYNEQFFGPGTRLTVL.

The genes are TRBV4-3 and TRBJ1-2, with a tentative D call TRBD1 (5 bases). The CDR3 contains 17 residues. Germline-derived CDR1 and CDR2 are LGHNA and YSLEER. The V and J ends lost 3 bases and 8 bases respectively, with 25 bases between them. CDR3 in DNA: TGCGCCAGCAGCCATCCGGGGGTGTCTGGGGCGGGGGAAGGCTACACCTTC. It encodes CASSHPGVSGAGEGYTF.

The V gene is TRBV29-1, the J gene TRBJ2-7; 7 bases fit TRBD1. Germline V gives CDR1 SQVTM, CDR2 ANQGSEA. J was trimmed by 2 bases and V by 3 bases; bases with no gene match: 4. The CDR3 totals 13 residues. The CDR3: CSVELQGAYEQYF. The DNA of the CDR3 is TGCAGCGTTGAGCTTCAGGGGGCCTACGAGCAGTACTTC.

The rearrangement joins TRBV5-1 to TRBJ2-3, with a weak D call TRBD2 (6 bases). CDR3 length: 17 residues. The germline gives CDR1 SGHRS, CDR2 YFSETQ. V was shortened by 4 bases and J by 1 base, with 19 bases between the two germline ends. DNA of the CDR3: TGCGCCAGCAGCGCGGGGTATAGGCGGGGAGGCACAGATACGCAGTATTTT. Residues: CASSAGYRRGGTDTQYF.

Of note for this clone: Within the sample, other DNA sequences also encode this same CDR3. This sequence joins TRBV11-2 and TRBJ1-1; 7 bases map to TRBD1. Germline V gene data show CDR1 as SGHAT and CDR2 as FQNNGV. The CDR3 runs 14 residues. Unmatched junction bases numbered 5, after V lost 3 bases and J lost 4 bases. CDR3 coding DNA: TGTGCCAGCAGCTTCGACAGGGATGGCACTGAAGCTTTCTTT. Its translation is CASSFDRDGTEAFF.

The chain recombines TRBV19 with TRBJ2-3, with D unresolved. From germline, CDR1 is LNHDA and CDR2 SQIVND (reference sequence). V lost 5 bases, J lost 2 bases, and 8 bases lay in between. The CDR3 extends over 13 amino acids. The CDR3 is CASSFADTDTQYF. CDR3 nucleotide sequence: TGTGCCAGTAGTTTTGCGGACACAGATACGCAGTATTTT. Variable domain in full (rest from reference TRBV19 and TRBJ2-3): DGGITQSPKYLFRKEGQNVTLSCEQNLNHDAMYWYRQDPGQGLRLIYYSQIVNDFQKGDIAEGYSVSREKKESFPLTVTSAQKNPTAFYLCASSFADTDTQYFGPGTRLTVL.

V usage is TRBV28 and J usage is TRBJ2-6; D uncertain. With 2 bases removed from V and 0 bases from J, the gap between germline ends came to 14 bases. Germline CDR1 and CDR2: MDHEN and SYDVKM. CDR3 length: 18 residues. The CDR3 sequence: CASSLPRTPNSGANVLTF. Written as DNA, the CDR3 is TGTGCCAGCAGTTTACCCAGGACGCCCAACTCTGGGGCCAACGTCCTGACTTTC.

This clone occurred a few times. J is TRBJ1-6 and V is TRBV30, with a tentative D call TRBD1 (6 bases). V lost 3 bases to trimming and J lost 0 bases, with 12 bases between them. The CDR3 consists of 16 residues. The germline V gene encodes CDR1 GTSNPN and CDR2 SVGIG (reference sequence). The CDR3 coding sequence is TGTGCCTGGAGGGGGACATCTTACTCCTATAATTCACCCCTCCACTTT. It codes for CAWRGTSYSYNSPLHF.

This clone was observed a single time. The chain carries TRBV6-5 and TRBJ1-3, with TRBD1 matching over 10 bases. V lost 4 bases and J lost 4; bases outside the gene matches: 7. The CDR3 loop spans 16 amino acids. Germline assignment: CDR1 MNHEY and CDR2 SVGAGI. CDR3 sequence reads: CASSSPGTGDGNTIYF. CDR3 bases: TGTGCCAGCAGTTCGCCCGGGACAGGGGACGGAAACACCATATATTTT.

The chain joins TRBV5-4 to TRBJ2-7; tentatively, D is TRBD2 (5 bases). The CDR3 runs to 14 residues. Germline CDR1 SGHNT, CDR2 YYREEE (reference sequence). Trimming removed 4 bases at V and 7 bases at J, with 18 bases between. Here the CDR3 reads CASSRNLKEGEQYF. The CDR3 region has the DNA TGTGCCAGCAGCCGAAACTTGAAAGAGGGAGAGCAGTACTTC.

This clone has just one count. This chain links TRBV9 with TRBJ1-1, with TRBD1 identical over 10 bases. Germline CDR1 reads SGDLS; CDR2 reads YYNGEE. The junction had 12 bases not matched to a gene; V was cut back by 0 bases and J by 1 base. CDR3 size: 19 residues. This CDR3 reads CASSVGSRQGAPPNTEAFF. The CDR3 DNA reads as TGTGCCAGCAGCGTAGGTTCCAGACAGGGGGCGCCCCCGAACACTGAAGCTTTCTTT.

This chain links TRBV3-1 (or the pseudogene TRBV3-2) with TRBJ1-4, with D maybe TRBD1 (6 bases). Germline V gene lookup returns CDR1 LGHDT and CDR2 YNNKEL (reference sequence). V lost 4 bases and J lost 2, with 11 bases in between. The CDR3 runs 15 residues. The CDR3 coding sequence is TGTGCCAGCAGCCCAACAGGGTTCACTAATGAAAAACTGTTTTTT. This encodes CASSPTGFTNEKLFF.

This clone has only one observation. The V and J genes are TRBV5-6 and TRBJ1-1; TRBD1 matches 9 bases. Germline values: CDR1 SGHDT, CDR2 YYEEEE. The V gene end was trimmed by 5 bases and the J gene end by 6 bases; junction bases not matched to a gene: 5. The CDR3 runs 13 residues. CDR3 residues: CASSGTGSAEAFF. CDR3 nucleotide sequence: TGTGCCAGCAGTGGGACAGGGTCGGCTGAAGCTTTCTTT.

The rearrangement joins TRBV6-1 to TRBJ2-7; 7 bases match TRBD2. CDR1 is MNHNS and CDR2 is SASEGT in the germline V gene. Trimming cost V 1 base and J 7 bases; bases outside gene matches: 10. There are 15 residues in the CDR3. The chain's CDR3 is CASSEGGGHCEEQYF. In DNA, the CDR3 is TGTGCCAGCAGTGAAGGCGGGGGTCATTGCGAGGAGCAGTACTTC.

CDR3 nucleotide sequence: TGTGCCAGCAGCTGGAGACAGGTGGGCCCTGAAGCTTTCTTT. Encoded protein: CASSWRQVGPEAFF. This chain links TRBV7-9 with TRBJ1-1, with D possibly being TRBD1 (6 bases). This CDR3 region has 14 residues. Germline CDR1 reads SEHNR; CDR2 reads FQNEAQ (reference sequence). With 4 bases removed from V and 6 bases from J, the gap between germline ends came to 15 bases.

The CDR3 bases are TGTGCCAGCAGGACGGCGGGACAGGCCAATCAGCCCCAGCATTTT. Encoded protein: CASRTAGQANQPQHF. The chain joins TRBV28 to TRBJ1-5, with 8 bases fitting TRBD1. This CDR3 comprises 15 residues. Trimming at V came to 6 bases and at J to 3 bases, leaving 7 bases not matched to a gene. Germline values: CDR1 MDHEN, CDR2 SYDVKM.

This chain connects TRBV10-3 to TRBJ1-3; 9 bases line up with TRBD1. This CDR3 region has 20 residues. Looked up from germline, CDR1 is ENHRY and CDR2 is SYGVKD. V shed 2 bases, J shed 2 bases, and the junction held 16 bases outside the gene matches. CDR3 sequence: CAISERGQGIHPSPGNTIYF. In DNA form, the CDR3 reads TGTGCCATCAGTGAGCGCGGACAGGGGATCCACCCAAGCCCTGGAAACACCATATATTTT.

Turning to this clone: An end of the junction does not agree with germline; a read error may underlie this. This chain's CDR3 is CAGSVYGHTNNEQFF. CDR3 DNA sequence: TGTGCCGGCAGCGTCTATGGGCACACCAACAATGAGCAGTTCTTC. J is TRBJ2-1 and V is TRBV7-2; D call uncertain. The CDR3 has 15 residues. The germline V gene has CDR1 SGHTA and CDR2 FQGNSA.

This clone was recorded a few times. This chain connects TRBV5-4 to TRBJ1-2, with D tentatively TRBD1 (5 bases). Germline V CDR1 and CDR2: SGHNT, YYREEE (reference sequence). The CDR3 contains 16 residues. V was cut by 0 bases and J by 4 bases, with 16 bases left in between. The DNA of the CDR3 is TGTGCCAGCAGCTTGGGGGACGGTCGTTCCTCCTATGGCTACACCTTC. This gives the protein CASSLGDGRSSYGYTF.

The chain couples TRBV5-6 to TRBJ2-3; no clear D gene. Germline CDR1 reads SGHDT; CDR2 reads YYEEEE. The CDR3 runs 12 residues. The V end lost 1 base, the J end lost 6 bases, and 6 bases lay between the germline ends. The CDR3 region is CASSLMGDTQYF. DNA for the CDR3: TGTGCCAGCAGCTTGATGGGGGATACGCAGTATTTT.

The rearrangement uses TRBV7-2 and TRBJ2-1, with D possibly being TRBD1 (5 bases). This CDR3 is built from 14 residues. V was pared by 7 bases and J by 0 bases, with 10 bases between. Germline V gene lookup returns CDR1 SGHTA and CDR2 FQGNSA. Here the CDR3 DNA reads TGTGCCAGCACCCGACAGAGCTCCTACAATGAGCAGTTCTTC. This translates into CASTRQSSYNEQFF.

The J gene is TRBJ2-2, the V gene TRBV4-1; 10 nucleotides align to TRBD1. The germline gives CDR1 MGHRA, CDR2 YSYEKL. The V and J ends lost 4 bases and 5 bases, in that order; junction bases with no gene match: 7. The CDR3 has 16 amino acids. In DNA form, the CDR3 reads TGCGCCAGCAGCCTAGGACCGGGACAGGGGACCGGGGAGCTGTTTTTT. Translated: CASSLGPGQGTGELFF.

The chain links TRBV27 to TRBJ2-3; 10 nucleotides align to TRBD1. Germline trimming cut 6 bases from V and 5 bases from J; bases unmatched to any gene: 8. CDR3 length equals 15 residues. Germline loops: CDR1 MNHEY, CDR2 SMNVEV (reference sequence). The CDR3 sequence: CASSSPGQGRDTQYF. Written as DNA, the CDR3 is TGTGCCAGCAGCTCACCGGGACAGGGGCGAGATACGCAGTATTTT.

The chain uses TRBV5-1 and TRBJ2-2, with unresolved D. The CDR3 covers 14 residues. Germline V gives CDR1 SGHRS, CDR2 YFSETQ. Trimming stripped 0 bases from V and 5 bases from J, with 8 bases between. Here the CDR3 reads CASSLDTATGELFF. The CDR3 DNA sequence: TGCGCCAGCAGCTTGGACACGGCGACCGGGGAGCTGTTTTTT.

CDR3 in DNA: TGTGCCAGCACCCGAGGGTCAACTAATGAAAAACTGTTTTTT. It codes for CASTRGSTNEKLFF. This chain joins TRBV11-2 and TRBJ1-4; D ambiguous. This CDR3 is 14 amino acids long. Per the germline V gene, CDR1 is SGHAT and CDR2 is FQNNGV. V was clipped by 7 bases and J by 0 bases, with 9 bases between them.

A few counts support this clone. This chain connects TRBV7-3 to TRBJ2-7; 10 nucleotides agree with TRBD1. The CDR3 is 14 residues long. V gave up 2 bases and J gave up 6 bases; unmatched junction bases: 4. Germline values: CDR1 SGHTA, CDR2 FQGTGA. This CDR3 is CASSLGDRGSEQYF. In DNA, the CDR3 is TGTGCCAGCAGCTTAGGGGACAGGGGCTCCGAGCAGTACTTC. Filled out from reference TRBV7-3 and TRBJ2-7, the complete variable domain reads GAGVSQTPSNKVTEKGKYVELRCDPISGHTALYWYRQSLGQGPEFLIYFQGTGAADDSGLPNDRFFAVRPEGSVSTLKIQRTERGDSAVYLCASSLGDRGSEQYFGPGTRLTVT.

This clone was observed a few times. V usage is TRBV19 and J usage is TRBJ1-2; D is perhaps TRBD1 (6 bases). The V gene's germline CDR1 is LNHDA and CDR2 SQIVND (reference sequence). CDR3 length equals 12 residues. V was cut by 5 bases and J by 4 bases, with 8 bases left in between. The CDR3 sequence: CASSDRSYGYTF. The CDR3 DNA follows: TGTGCCAGTAGTGACAGGTCCTATGGCTACACCTTC.

A remark on this clone: An end of the junction differs from the germline gene, which may be a read error. The genes are TRBV10-3 and TRBJ2-6, with a possible D match to TRBD2 (5 bases). Per the germline V gene, CDR1 is ENHRY and CDR2 is SYGVKD. The CDR3 contains 16 residues. In DNA form, the CDR3 reads TGTGCCACCAGTGAGGGCTTTAGCTCTGGGGCCAACGTCCTGACTTTC. It codes for CATSEGFSSGANVLTF.

The chain joins TRBV27 to TRBJ1-2; 7 bases align to TRBD1. Trimming removed 0 bases from V and 5 bases from J; junction bases left unmatched: 9. The CDR3 loop spans 16 amino acids. In germline, CDR1 is MNHEY, CDR2 SMNVEV (reference sequence). The DNA for the CDR3 is TGTGCCAGCAGTTTATCGTCGGCAGGGGGAGGATATGGCTACACCTTC. Its protein is CASSLSSAGGGYGYTF.